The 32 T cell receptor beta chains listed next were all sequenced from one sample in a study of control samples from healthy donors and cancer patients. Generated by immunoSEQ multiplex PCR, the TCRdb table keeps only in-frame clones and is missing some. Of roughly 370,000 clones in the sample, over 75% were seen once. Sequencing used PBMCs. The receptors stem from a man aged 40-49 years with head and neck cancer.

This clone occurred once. The CDR3 reads CASSQDERGLQETQYF. The CDR3, as DNA: TGTGCCAGCAGCCAAGACGAGCGGGGCCTCCAAGAGACCCAGTACTTC. The J gene is TRBJ2-5, the V gene TRBV4-2; 7 bases align to TRBD2. CDR1 and CDR2 (germline): LGHNA, YNFKEQ. The trim removed 0 bases at V and 1 base at J, leaving 5 bases unmatched. The CDR3 contains 16 residues.

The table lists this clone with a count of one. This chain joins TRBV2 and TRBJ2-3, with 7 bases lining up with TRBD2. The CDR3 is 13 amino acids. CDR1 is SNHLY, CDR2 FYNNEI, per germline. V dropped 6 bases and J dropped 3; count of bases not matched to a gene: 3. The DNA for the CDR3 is TGTGCCAGCAGGGGGGGGAAGACAGATACGCAGTATTTT. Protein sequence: CASRGGKTDTQYF.

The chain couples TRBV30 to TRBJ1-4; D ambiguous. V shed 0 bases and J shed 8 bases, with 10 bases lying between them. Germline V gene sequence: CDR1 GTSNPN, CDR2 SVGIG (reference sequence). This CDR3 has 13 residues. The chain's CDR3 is CAWSVFSGEKLFF. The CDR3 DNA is TGTGCCTGGAGTGTGTTCAGTGGGGAAAAACTGTTTTTT.

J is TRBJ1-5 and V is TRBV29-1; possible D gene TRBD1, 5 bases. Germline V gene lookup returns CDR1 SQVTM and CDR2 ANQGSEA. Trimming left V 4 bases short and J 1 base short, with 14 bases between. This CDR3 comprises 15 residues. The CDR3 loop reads CSVGGDRGSNQPQHF. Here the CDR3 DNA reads TGCAGCGTTGGGGGGGACCGGGGAAGCAATCAGCCCCAGCATTTT.

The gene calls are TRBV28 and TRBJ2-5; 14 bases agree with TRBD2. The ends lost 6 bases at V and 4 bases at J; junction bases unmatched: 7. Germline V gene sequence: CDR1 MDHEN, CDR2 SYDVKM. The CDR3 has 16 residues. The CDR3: CASSRRLAGGLETQYF. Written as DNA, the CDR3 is TGTGCCAGCAGCCGACGACTAGCGGGGGGGCTAGAGACCCAGTACTTC.

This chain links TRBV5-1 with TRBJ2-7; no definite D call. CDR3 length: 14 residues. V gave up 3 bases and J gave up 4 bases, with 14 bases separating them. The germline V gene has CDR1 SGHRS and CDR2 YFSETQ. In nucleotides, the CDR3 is TGCGCCAGCAGCTATTCGGACGGTTTGTACGAGCAGTACTTC. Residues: CASSYSDGLYEQYF.

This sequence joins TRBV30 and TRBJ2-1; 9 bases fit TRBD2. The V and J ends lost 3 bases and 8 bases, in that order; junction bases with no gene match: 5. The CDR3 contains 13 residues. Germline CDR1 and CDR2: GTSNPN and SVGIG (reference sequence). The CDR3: CAWRVRGGYEQFF. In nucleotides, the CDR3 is TGTGCCTGGAGGGTGCGGGGGGGCTATGAGCAGTTCTTC.

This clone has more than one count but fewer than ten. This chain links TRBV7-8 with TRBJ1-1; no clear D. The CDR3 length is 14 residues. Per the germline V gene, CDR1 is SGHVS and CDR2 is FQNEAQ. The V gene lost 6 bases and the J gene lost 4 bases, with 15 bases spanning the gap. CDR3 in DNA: TGTGCCAGCAGACATATTCGTTGGGGCACTGAAGCTTTCTTT. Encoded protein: CASRHIRWGTEAFF.

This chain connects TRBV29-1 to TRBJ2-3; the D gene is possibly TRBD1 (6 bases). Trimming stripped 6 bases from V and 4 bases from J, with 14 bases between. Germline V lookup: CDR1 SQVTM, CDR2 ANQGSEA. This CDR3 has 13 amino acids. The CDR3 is CSVLRTASDTQYF. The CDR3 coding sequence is TGCAGCGTCCTTAGGACAGCCTCAGATACGCAGTATTTT.

The CDR3, as DNA: TGTGCCAGCAGCTTAGAACAGGCCGCTGAAGCTTTCTTT. It codes for CASSLEQAAEAFF. This chain links TRBV7-2 with TRBJ1-1, with D possibly matching TRBD1 (5 bases). The germline gives CDR1 SGHTA, CDR2 FQGNSA. V lost 1 base to trimming and J lost 6 bases, with 9 bases between them. The CDR3 runs to 13 residues. The whole variable domain, filled in from reference TRBV7-2 and TRBJ1-1, reads GAGVSQSPSNKVTEKGKDVELRCDPISGHTALYWYRQSLGQGLEFLIYFQGNSAPDKSGLPSDRFSAERTGGSVSTLTIQRTQQEDSAVYLCASSLEQAAEAFFGQGTRLTVV.

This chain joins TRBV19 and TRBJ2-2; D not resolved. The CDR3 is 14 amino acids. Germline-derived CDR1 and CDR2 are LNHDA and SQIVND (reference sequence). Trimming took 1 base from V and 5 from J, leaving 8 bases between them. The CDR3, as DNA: TGTGCCAGTAGTATAGGCAGGTTGACCGGGGAGCTGTTTTTT. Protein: CASSIGRLTGELFF.

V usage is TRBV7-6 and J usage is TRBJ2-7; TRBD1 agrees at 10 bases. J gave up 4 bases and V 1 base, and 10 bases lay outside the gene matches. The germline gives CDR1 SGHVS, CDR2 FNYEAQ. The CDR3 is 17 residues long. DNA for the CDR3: TGTGCCAGCAGCTTAGAGCCTGCCGGGACAGGGGATTACGAGCAGTACTTC. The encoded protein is CASSLEPAGTGDYEQYF.

The CDR3: CATTGVGNTIYF. The CDR3 bases are TGTGCCACCACAGGGGTTGGAAACACCATATATTTT. This chain joins TRBV6-5 and TRBJ1-3, with 7 bases that match TRBD1. CDR3 length equals 12 residues. V gave up 10 bases and J gave up 3 bases; unmatched junction bases: 3. Germline CDR1 reads MNHEY; CDR2 reads SVGAGI.

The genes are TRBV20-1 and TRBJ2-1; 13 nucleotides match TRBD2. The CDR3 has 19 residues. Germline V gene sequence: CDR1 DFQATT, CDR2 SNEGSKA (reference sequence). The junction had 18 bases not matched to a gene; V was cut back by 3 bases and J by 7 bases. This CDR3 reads CSASSGGGLAGFSGNEQFF. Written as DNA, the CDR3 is TGCAGTGCTAGTTCCGGGGGGGGACTAGCGGGGTTCAGCGGGAATGAGCAGTTCTTC.

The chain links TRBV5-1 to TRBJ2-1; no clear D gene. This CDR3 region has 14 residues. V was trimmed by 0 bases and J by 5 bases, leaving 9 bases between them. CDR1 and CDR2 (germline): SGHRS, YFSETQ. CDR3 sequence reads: CASSLVGQNNEQFF. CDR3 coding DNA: TGCGCCAGCAGCTTGGTCGGGCAGAACAATGAGCAGTTCTTC. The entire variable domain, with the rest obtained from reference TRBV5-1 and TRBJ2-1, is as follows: KAGVTQTPRYLIKTRGQQVTLSCSPISGHRSVSWYQQTPGQGLQFLFEYFSETQRNKGNFPGRFSGRQFSNSRSEMNVSTLELGDSALYLCASSLVGQNNEQFFGPGTRLTVL.

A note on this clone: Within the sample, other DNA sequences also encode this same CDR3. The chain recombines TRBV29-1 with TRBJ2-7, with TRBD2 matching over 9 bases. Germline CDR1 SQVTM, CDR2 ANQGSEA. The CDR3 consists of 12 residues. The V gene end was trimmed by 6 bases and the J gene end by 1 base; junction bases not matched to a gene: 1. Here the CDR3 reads CSVSGGSYEQYF. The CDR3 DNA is TGCAGCGTGAGCGGGGGGTCCTACGAGCAGTACTTC.

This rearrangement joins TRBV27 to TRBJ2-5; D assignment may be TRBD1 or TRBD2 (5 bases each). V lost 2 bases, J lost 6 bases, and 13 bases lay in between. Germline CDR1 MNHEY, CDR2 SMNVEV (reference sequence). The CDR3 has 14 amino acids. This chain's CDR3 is CASSLTGTYQTQYF. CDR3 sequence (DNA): TGTGCCAGCAGTTTAACCGGGACCTACCAGACCCAGTACTTC.

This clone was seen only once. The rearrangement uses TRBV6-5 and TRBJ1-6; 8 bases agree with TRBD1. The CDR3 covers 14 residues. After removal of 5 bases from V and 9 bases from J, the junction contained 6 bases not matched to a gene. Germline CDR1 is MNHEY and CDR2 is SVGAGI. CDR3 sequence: CASSHRQGPSPLHF. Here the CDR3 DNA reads TGTGCCAGCAGTCATAGACAGGGGCCTTCACCCCTCCACTTT.

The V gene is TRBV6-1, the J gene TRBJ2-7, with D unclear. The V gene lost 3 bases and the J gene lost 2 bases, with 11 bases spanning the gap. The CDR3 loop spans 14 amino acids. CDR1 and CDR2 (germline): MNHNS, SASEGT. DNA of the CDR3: TGTGCCAGCAGTGACACCCGGGCCCCCTACGAGCAGTACTTC. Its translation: CASSDTRAPYEQYF.

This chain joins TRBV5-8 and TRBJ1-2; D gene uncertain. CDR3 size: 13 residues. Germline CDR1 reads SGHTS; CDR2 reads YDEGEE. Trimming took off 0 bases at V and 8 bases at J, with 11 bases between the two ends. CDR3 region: CASSLEPPWGYTF. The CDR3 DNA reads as TGTGCCAGCAGCTTGGAACCTCCCTGGGGCTACACCTTC.

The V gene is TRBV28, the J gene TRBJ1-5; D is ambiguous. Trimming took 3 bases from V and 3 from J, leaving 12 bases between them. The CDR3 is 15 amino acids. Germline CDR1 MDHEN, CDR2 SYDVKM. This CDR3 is CASSFLTGYNQPQHF. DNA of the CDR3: TGTGCCAGCAGTTTCTTGACGGGCTACAATCAGCCCCAGCATTTT.

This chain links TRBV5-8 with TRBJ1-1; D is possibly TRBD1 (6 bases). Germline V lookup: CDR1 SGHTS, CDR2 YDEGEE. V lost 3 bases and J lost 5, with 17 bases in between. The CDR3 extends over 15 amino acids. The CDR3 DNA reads TGTGCCAGCAGCTCGTATAGGGGGGGTCTGACTGAAGCTTTCTTT. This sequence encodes CASSSYRGGLTEAFF.

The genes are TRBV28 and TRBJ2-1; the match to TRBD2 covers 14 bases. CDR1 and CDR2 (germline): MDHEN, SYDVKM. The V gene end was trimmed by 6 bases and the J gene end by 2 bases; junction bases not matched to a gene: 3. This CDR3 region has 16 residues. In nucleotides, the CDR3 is TGTGCCAGCAGCCTGACTAGCGGGAGGGCCTACAATGAGCAGTTCTTC. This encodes CASSLTSGRAYNEQFF.

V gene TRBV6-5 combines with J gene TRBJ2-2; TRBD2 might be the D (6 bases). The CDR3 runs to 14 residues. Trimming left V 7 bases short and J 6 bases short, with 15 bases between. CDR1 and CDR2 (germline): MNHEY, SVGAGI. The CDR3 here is CASNRGGKSGELFF. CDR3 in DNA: TGTGCCAGCAACCGTGGGGGGAAGTCCGGGGAGCTGTTTTTT.

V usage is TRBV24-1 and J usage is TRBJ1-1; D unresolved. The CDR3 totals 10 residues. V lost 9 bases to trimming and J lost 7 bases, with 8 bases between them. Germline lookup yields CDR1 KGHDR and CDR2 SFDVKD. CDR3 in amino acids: CATQRNEAFF. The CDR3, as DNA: TGTGCCACCCAGAGGAATGAAGCTTTCTTT.

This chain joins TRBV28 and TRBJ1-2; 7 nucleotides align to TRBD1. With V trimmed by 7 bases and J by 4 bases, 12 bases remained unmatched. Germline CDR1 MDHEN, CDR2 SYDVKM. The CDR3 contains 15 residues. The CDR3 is CASIRSPGTVYGYTF. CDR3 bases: TGTGCCAGCATCCGAAGTCCCGGGACAGTCTATGGCTACACCTTC.

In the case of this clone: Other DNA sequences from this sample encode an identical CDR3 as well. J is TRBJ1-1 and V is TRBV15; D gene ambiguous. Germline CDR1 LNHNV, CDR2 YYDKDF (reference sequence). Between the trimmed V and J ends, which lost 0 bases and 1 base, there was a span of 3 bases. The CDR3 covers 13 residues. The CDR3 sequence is CATSRDPNTEAFF. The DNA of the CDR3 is TGTGCCACCAGCAGAGATCCGAACACTGAAGCTTTCTTT.

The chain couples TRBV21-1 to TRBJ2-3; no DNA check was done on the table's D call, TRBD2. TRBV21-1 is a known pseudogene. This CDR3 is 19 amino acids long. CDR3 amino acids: CASSTRGAGLETSTDTQYF. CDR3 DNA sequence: TGTGCCAGCAGCACACGAGGGGCGGGGCTTGAAACTAGCACAGATACGCAGTATTTT.

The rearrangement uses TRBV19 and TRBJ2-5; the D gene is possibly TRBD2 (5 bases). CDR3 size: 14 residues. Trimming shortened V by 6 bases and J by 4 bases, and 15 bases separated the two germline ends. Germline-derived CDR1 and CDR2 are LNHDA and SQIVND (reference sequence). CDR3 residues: CASSDGRRRETQYF. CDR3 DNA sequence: TGTGCCAGTAGCGATGGACGGAGGAGAGAGACCCAGTACTTC.

CDR3 amino acids: CASSLSGRLAGGHPDTQYF. CDR3 coding DNA: TGTGCCAGCAGCTTATCTGGTAGACTAGCGGGGGGTCATCCAGATACGCAGTATTTT. This chain connects TRBV7-3 to TRBJ2-3, with 13 bases aligning to TRBD2. V dropped 2 bases and J dropped 4; count of bases not matched to a gene: 12. Germline V gene data show CDR1 as SGHTA and CDR2 as FQGTGA. The CDR3 has 19 amino acids.

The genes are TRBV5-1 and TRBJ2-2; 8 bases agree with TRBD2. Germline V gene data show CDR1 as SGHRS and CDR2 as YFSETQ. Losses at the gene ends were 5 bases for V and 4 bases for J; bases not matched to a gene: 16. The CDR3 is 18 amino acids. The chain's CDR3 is CASSPTTLAGGPTGELFF. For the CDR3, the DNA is TGCGCCAGCAGTCCGACAACTTTGGCGGGAGGCCCCACCGGGGAGCTGTTTTTT. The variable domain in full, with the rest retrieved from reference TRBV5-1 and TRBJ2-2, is KAGVTQTPRYLIKTRGQQVTLSCSPISGHRSVSWYQQTPGQGLQFLFEYFSETQRNKGNFPGRFSGRQFSNSRSEMNVSTLELGDSALYLCASSPTTLAGGPTGELFFGEGSRLTVL.

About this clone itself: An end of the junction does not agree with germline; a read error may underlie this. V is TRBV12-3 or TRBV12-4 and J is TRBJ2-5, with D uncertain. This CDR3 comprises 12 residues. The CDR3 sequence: CASRLGLETQYF. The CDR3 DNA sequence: TGTGCCAGCAGGTTAGGCCTGGAGACCCAGTACTTC.